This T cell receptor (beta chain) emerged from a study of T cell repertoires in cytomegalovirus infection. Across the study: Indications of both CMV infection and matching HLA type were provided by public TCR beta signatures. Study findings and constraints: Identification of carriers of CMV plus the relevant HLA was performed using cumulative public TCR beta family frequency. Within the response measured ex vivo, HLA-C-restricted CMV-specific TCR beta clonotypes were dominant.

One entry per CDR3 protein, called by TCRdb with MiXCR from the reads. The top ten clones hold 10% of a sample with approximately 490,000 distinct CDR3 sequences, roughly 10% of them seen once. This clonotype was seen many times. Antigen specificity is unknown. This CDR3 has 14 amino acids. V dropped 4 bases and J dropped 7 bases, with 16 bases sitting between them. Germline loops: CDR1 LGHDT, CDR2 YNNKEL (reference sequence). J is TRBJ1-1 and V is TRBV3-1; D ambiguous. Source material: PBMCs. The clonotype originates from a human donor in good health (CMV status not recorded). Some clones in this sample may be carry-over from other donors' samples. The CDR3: CASSRKSLAGEAFF. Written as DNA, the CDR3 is TGTGCCAGCAGCCGAAAAAGTCTCGCGGGTGAAGCTTTCTTT.